These 9 T cell receptor beta chains were all obtained from the same sample, sequenced in a study of CD8+ T cells in alopecia areata. cDNA reverse transcribed from extracted RNA served as the sequencing template. Generated by immunoSEQ multiplex PCR, the TCRdb table keeps only in-frame clones and is missing some. The sample comprises 150,000 or so clones, around 87% of which are singletons, and over 12% rests with the top ten. The input for sequencing was CD8+ T cells sorted from blood, taken at week 0. All receptors derive from a human donor with alopecia areata.

In its sample, this clone was seen a few times. V and J are TRBV7-2 and TRBJ2-5; 7 bases match TRBD2. The J call may be in error: the DNA end matches TRBJ2-7 better. The CDR3 is 14 residues long. CDR1 SGHTA and CDR2 FQGNSA come from the germline V gene. This chain's CDR3 is CASSLWDYSYEQYF. CDR3 DNA sequence: TGTGCCAGCAGCTTATGGGACTACTCCTACGAGCAGTACTTC.

The chain uses TRBV5-1 and TRBJ2-3; TRBD1 is a possible D gene (5 bases). Trimming stripped 7 bases from V and 0 bases from J, with 9 bases between. This CDR3 region has 13 residues. Germline V gene data show CDR1 as SGHRS and CDR2 as YFSETQ. The CDR3 bases are TGCGCCAGCGCGAGGACAAGCACAGATACGCAGTATTTT. This codes for CASARTSTDTQYF.

This clone was observed many times. Other DNA sequences in this sample translate to the same CDR3. The rearrangement links TRBV30 to TRBJ2-5; D remains unclear. Germline V gene sequence: CDR1 GTSNPN, CDR2 SVGIG (reference sequence). Trimming cost V 2 bases and J 0 bases, with 4 bases left between them. This CDR3 spans 12 amino acids. CDR3 protein: CAWSFNQETQYF. CDR3 nucleotides: TGTGCCTGGAGTTTCAACCAAGAGACCCAGTACTTC.

The chain has TRBV19 and TRBJ1-1; D unresolved. Germline V gives CDR1 LNHDA, CDR2 SQIVND (reference sequence). The CDR3 consists of 16 residues. V lost 3 bases and J lost 0, with 14 bases in between. CDR3 in DNA: TGTGCCAGTAGTATGCCCCAGAAAGTCATGAACACTGAAGCTTTCTTT. This sequence encodes CASSMPQKVMNTEAFF.

The chain links TRBV7-8 to TRBJ2-5; D gene unclear. The ends were cut back, 3 bases at V and 5 bases at J, with 4 bases in the middle. Germline CDR1 SGHVS, CDR2 FQNEAQ. The CDR3 runs 11 residues. CDR3 protein: CASSFTETQYF. CDR3 DNA: TGTGCCAGCAGCTTTACCGAGACCCAGTACTTC.

This clone was counted between two and nine times. This sequence joins TRBV4-1 and TRBJ2-3; D gene ambiguous. CDR1 MGHRA and CDR2 YSYEKL come from the germline V gene. This CDR3 contains 13 residues. Trimming pared 2 bases from V and 0 bases from J, leaving 3 bases between. CDR3: CASSQPSTDTQYF. The DNA for the CDR3 is TGCGCCAGCAGCCAACCCAGCACAGATACGCAGTATTTT.

The rearrangement links TRBV19 to TRBJ2-1; weak D call: TRBD2 (5 bases). Trimming took off 5 bases at V and 10 bases at J, with 12 bases between the two ends. CDR3 size: 12 residues. Germline V gene sequence: CDR1 LNHDA, CDR2 SQIVND (reference sequence). The CDR3 loop reads CASSLGLAEQFF. CDR3 nucleotides: TGTGCCAGTAGTCTAGGGTTAGCGGAGCAGTTCTTC. Using reference TRBV19 and TRBJ2-1 for the parts outside the CDR3, the full variable domain is DGGITQSPKYLFRKEGQNVTLSCEQNLNHDAMYWYRQDPGQGLRLIYYSQIVNDFQKGDIAEGYSVSREKKESFPLTVTSAQKNPTAFYLCASSLGLAEQFFGPGTRLTVL.

The CDR3: CASSPGLAGVYSSYNEQFF. CDR3 bases: TGTGCCAGCAGCCCGGGACTAGCGGGAGTATATAGCTCCTACAATGAGCAGTTCTTC. The chain recombines TRBV7-8 with TRBJ2-1; 14 bases are shared with TRBD2. The CDR3 extends over 19 amino acids. Germline lookup yields CDR1 SGHVS and CDR2 FQNEAQ. V was clipped by 5 bases and J by 0 bases; unmatched bases: 9.

The chain couples TRBV7-9 to TRBJ2-1; D is uncertain. CDR3 length equals 13 residues. V was clipped by 5 bases and J by 6 bases, with 11 bases between them. Germline V CDR1 and CDR2: SEHNR, FQNEAQ (reference sequence). The CDR3 sequence is CASSPPSFNEQFF. Written as DNA, the CDR3 is TGTGCCAGCAGCCCACCCAGCTTCAATGAGCAGTTCTTC.